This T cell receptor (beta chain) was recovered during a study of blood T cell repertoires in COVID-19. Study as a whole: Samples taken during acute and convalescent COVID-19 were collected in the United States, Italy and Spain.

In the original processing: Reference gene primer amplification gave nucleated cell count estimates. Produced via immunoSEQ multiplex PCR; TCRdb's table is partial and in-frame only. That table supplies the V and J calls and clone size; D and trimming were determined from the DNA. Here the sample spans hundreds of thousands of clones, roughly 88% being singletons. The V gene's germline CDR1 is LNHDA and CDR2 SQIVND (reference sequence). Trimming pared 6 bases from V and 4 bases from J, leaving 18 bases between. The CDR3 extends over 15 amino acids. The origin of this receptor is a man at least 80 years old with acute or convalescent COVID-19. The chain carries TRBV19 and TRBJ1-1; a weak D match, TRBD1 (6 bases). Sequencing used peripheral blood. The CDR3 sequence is CASSPQGLVATEAFF. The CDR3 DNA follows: TGTGCCAGTAGCCCTCAGGGGCTGGTGGCCACTGAAGCTTTCTTT. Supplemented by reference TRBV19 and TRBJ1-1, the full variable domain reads DGGITQSPKYLFRKEGQNVTLSCEQNLNHDAMYWYRQDPGQGLRLIYYSQIVNDFQKGDIAEGYSVSREKKESFPLTVTSAQKNPTAFYLCASSPQGLVATEAFFGQGTRLTVV.